This TCR beta chain was identified during a study of T-cell reconstitution after alpha-beta-depleted transplantation in children. Study-wide results and limits: Newly made T cells mostly supplied T-cell counts and diversity one year after transplant.

Unique molecular identifiers tagged the TCRbeta library. Via MiXCR, TCRdb re-called the PCR reads, giving one row per CDR3 protein. The table has 350,000 to 500,000 distinct CDR3 sequences, about 45% seen once. This clonotype was observed a few times. Antigen: not known. The ends were cut back, 1 base at V and 6 bases at J, with 22 bases in the middle. CDR3 length: 17 amino acids. Germline-derived CDR1 and CDR2 are SEHNR and FQNEAQ (reference sequence). Source: PBMCs, taken before TCRalphabeta/CD19-depleted stem cell transplant. This clonotype was sampled from a girl aged 2 to 9 with aplastic anemia, due to receive a stem cell transplant. The J gene is TRBJ2-7, the V gene TRBV7-9, with D possibly being TRBD2 (5 bases). In nucleotides, the CDR3 is TGTGCCAGCAGCTTAGATTATATTGAAGACAAAGGGAGCGAGCAGTACTTC. Protein product: CASSLDYIEDKGSEQYF.